What follows is one T cell receptor (beta chain) and its context. This clonotype was recorded a few times. No cognate antigen has been identified for it. Base qualities are not recorded, but no much larger clone differs from it by a single base. From its cysteine to its phenylalanine, the CDR3 spans 21 amino acids. Only the CDR3 part of the read is kept: 63 bases, read in frame from the first base. V loses 3 bases of germline sequence and J loses 0 bases, and the interval between the two ends is 32 bases. The germline V gene (reference sequence) sets CDR1 to DFQATT and CDR2 to SNEGSKA. These data belong to a study of naive and memory T cell subsets (dated by TCRdb to 2017 to 2019). A note on the overall study: The study applied an open-source, UMI-based TCR alpha and beta sequencing pipeline to sorted naive and memory peripheral blood T cell subsets. RNA was DNase-treated and reverse transcribed with TCR constant-region primers, mostly using SuperScript III. Complete agreement was observed between the functional CMV T cell responses and the IgG serology results.

Points the paper makes about the study in general: A few larger clonotypes were present in naive repertoires, especially CD8 naive repertoires, and these clonotypes were possibly memory cells re-expressing CD45RA. RNA-based TCR counts may be affected by expression changes linked to T cell activation and differentiation. In both CD4 and CD8 cells, going from naive through CM, EM and EMRA, the Gini index went up while Shannon and inverse Simpson diversity went down. No ground truth was available to validate the repertoire findings for the naive and memory subsets. After error correction, over 95% of naive TCR sequences appeared only once, giving much steeper abundance distributions than memory subsets. TCR abundance followed a power law with an exponent that was different for naive and memory subsets but consistent across the three individuals. A clonotype was defined as a single alpha or beta chain sequence rather than as a paired alpha/beta receptor.

From the second PCR step onward, the TCR alpha chain libraries and the TCR beta chain libraries were amplified separately. CMV status of each donor was established by measuring IFNgamma production from CD4+ T cells after fresh PBMCs were stimulated overnight with CMV viral lysate. Using Miltenyi beads, CD4 T cells were first positively selected, and CD8 T cells were then positively selected from the CD4-negative fraction. After staining for CD3, CD4, CD8, CD45RA, CD27 and a live/dead dye, cells were sorted on a BD Aria II into four subsets based on CD45RA and CD27. Blood came from a few healthy volunteers, each fractionated into CD4 and CD8 T cells and then into four differentiation subsets. Approximately 130 ml of peripheral blood was drawn per donor, and PBMC were isolated by Ficoll-Paque PLUS density-gradient centrifugation. After sorting, cells were lysed in RLT buffer, RNA was extracted using a Qiagen RNeasy kit, and the extracted RNA was stored at -80 degrees C.

The library was generated by UMI-ligation and nested PCR. The beta constant-region primer consisted of an equimolar mixture of two oligonucleotides that together covered TRBC1 and TRBC2. Four rounds of PCR were used to amplify ligated cDNA, with nested alpha and beta constant-region primers being used together with the SP2 primer. T4 RNA ligase 1 ligated a single-stranded oligonucleotide carrying the SP2 primer and a 12-nucleotide UMI to the cDNA 3' end. The ligation reaction was incubated at 16°C for roughly 18-24 hours. PCR2 was typically performed as a SYBR Green qPCR and was stopped at a predetermined threshold so that over-amplification was prevented. Every purification after the first one was done using Agencourt AMPure XP magnetic beads. Library quantification was done by Qubit, followed by a TapeStation check on which the main peak was expected at around 650 bp. Pooled libraries were sequenced on an Illumina MiSeq using v2 2x251 paired-end kits, and typically roughly 0.85-2.2 million reads were obtained per sample. Each sample was pooled at about 4 nM, and roughly 5-7.5% PhiX was included to help cluster recognition. In the authors' own workflow: Decombinator assigned V and J genes to Demultiplexor-processed FASTQ reads by tag matching, allowing a single base-pair mismatch. Collapsinator relied on UMIs to fix sequencing errors as well as frequency errors caused by PCR heterogeneity. CDR3Translator translated TCRs and extracted CDR3s from the conserved cysteine to the FGXG phenylalanine, flagging non-productive sequences. Gini, Shannon entropy and inverse Simpson indices were computed after subsampling the repertoires to the same number of UMI-defined TCRs. Clonotype abundance distributions were fitted to a power law by maximum likelihood within the linear range. For one naive CD8 sample, the pipeline and MIGEC produced similar UMI counts, unique TCR numbers and clonal distributions. One analysis removed from the naive repertoire any naive TCRs that were also found in any memory subset from the same donor. The repertoires were searched for about 7,300 CMV-associated CDR3 sequences that had been compiled from VDJdb and a published dataset. Using fastp at Q25 and MiXCR, TCRdb reprocessed the public reads and kept productive beta chains. Rows merge per CDR3 protein into single entries with the most common DNA and genes. What appears here as the V and J calls and clone size reflects TCRdb's work, not the paper's. Within this sample are 98,000 or so distinct CDR3 sequences, with about 15% of them counted one time only. The top ten hold around 2.8% of the sample.

Sequences were obtained from naive CD8+ T cells from blood. The cell subset or site tag for this specimen amounts to: naive T cells, CD45RA high CD27+. The receptor comes from a human donor in good health. The chain was built from TRBV20-1 and TRBJ1-2; TRBD1 is a weak D gene call, 5 bases matching. In nucleotide form, the sequence is TGCAGTGCTAGCCACCGGTGGGGCGGATTAAACGGGATGTCAGCTAACTATGGCTACACCTTC. It encodes CSASHRWGGLNGMSANYGYTF.